The TCR beta chain under discussion was sequenced for a study of cytomegalovirus exposure and HLA in healthy donors. Study results and limitations: A few chains tied to CMV proved CMV antigen-specific in vitro. Follow-up analysis later connected one missense variant in DCLRE1C with trimming of TCR beta V- and J-genes.

The CDR3 is 16 residues long. Germline lookup yields CDR1 KGHSH and CDR2 LQKENI. A multiplex PCR was run with 60 Vbeta primers and 13 Jbeta primers. Methods used by the authors: Later reanalysis found 80 million or so unique TCR beta chains, around 11 million of them shared. Here immunoSEQ multiplex PCR was the method, and the copy in TCRdb shows in-frame clones only, minus some. The V and J calls and the clone size are those of that table, but D and trimming were determined from the DNA. Here the sample spans about 120,000 clones, approximately 72% being singletons. On this clone itself: Its antigen is unidentified.

The chain has TRBV18 and TRBJ2-5; D is possibly TRBD2 (5 bases). The J call may be mistaken, given a closer DNA end match to TRBJ2-7. Source material: PBMCs. The receptor's source is a woman aged 40 to 49 in good health and CMV-seropositive. Here the CDR3 DNA reads TGTGCCAGCTCACCACTCATTCCGGGGTCCTCCTACGAGCAGTACTTC. This encodes CASSPLIPGSSYEQYF.